Presented here are 7 T cell receptor beta chains from one specimen sequenced in a study of cytomegalovirus exposure and HLA in healthy donors. Sequencing was performed with immunoSEQ multiplex PCR; in TCRdb, only in-frame clones are kept and a portion is missing. The sample lists more than 250,000 clones, 70% to 90% seen once, with 0.75% to 0.85% in the top ten. Sequencing was done on a sample of PBMCs. The origin of the receptors is a woman under 30 in good health and CMV-seronegative.

The gene calls are TRBV15 and TRBJ2-1, with TRBD2 matching 8 bases. The ends lost 6 bases at V and 4 bases at J; junction bases unmatched: 11. The CDR3 spans 16 residues. Germline CDR1 and CDR2: LNHNV and YYDKDF (reference sequence). The CDR3: CATRGLTSGTYNEQFF. The CDR3 bases are TGTGCCACCAGAGGCTTAACTAGCGGTACATACAATGAGCAGTTCTTC.

The rearrangement links TRBV11-2 to TRBJ2-7; 8 bases agree with TRBD1. The CDR3 length is 16 residues. CDR1 and CDR2 from the germline V gene are SGHAT and FQNNGV. Unmatched junction bases numbered 10, after V lost 6 bases and J lost 0 bases. The CDR3 DNA reads as TGTGCCAGCAGAACTATCAGGGGGCGACACTCCTACGAGCAGTACTTC. Protein product: CASRTIRGRHSYEQYF.

This chain links TRBV5-1 with TRBJ1-5, with 10 bases lining up with TRBD1. Germline trimming cut 4 bases from V and 4 bases from J; bases unmatched to any gene: 5. The germline V gene encodes CDR1 SGHRS and CDR2 YFSETQ. This CDR3 region has 15 residues. The chain's CDR3 is CASSAGTGENQPQHF. The DNA of the CDR3 is TGCGCCAGCAGCGCCGGGACAGGGGAGAATCAGCCCCAGCATTTT.

This chain connects TRBV7-3 to TRBJ2-1; TRBD1 might be the D (6 bases). Germline V gene lookup returns CDR1 SGHTA and CDR2 FQGTGA. V was pared by 6 bases and J by 2 bases, with 14 bases between. CDR3 length: 15 amino acids. The CDR3 spells CASSFQGGPYNEQFF. The DNA of the CDR3 is TGTGCCAGCAGTTTCCAAGGGGGTCCCTACAATGAGCAGTTCTTC.

This rearrangement joins TRBV7-8 to TRBJ2-7, with 12 bases identical to TRBD2. CDR3 size: 15 residues. V lost 5 bases, J lost 4 bases, and 6 bases stayed unmatched. Germline loops: CDR1 SGHVS, CDR2 FQNEAQ. The CDR3 region has the DNA TGTGCCAGCAGCCACCTAGCGGGAGGGCGATACGAGCAGTACTTC. Protein sequence: CASSHLAGGRYEQYF.

This chain connects TRBV6-5 to TRBJ2-5; 12 bases line up with TRBD2. After removal of 4 bases from V and 1 base from J, the junction contained 4 bases not matched to a gene. The CDR3 is 16 residues long. Germline V gene data show CDR1 as MNHEY and CDR2 as SVGAGI. The CDR3 sequence: CASSLGLAGPQETQYF. CDR3 bases: TGTGCCAGCAGTTTAGGACTAGCGGGGCCCCAAGAGACCCAGTACTTC.

V is TRBV7-8 and J is TRBJ1-3, with 10 positions matching TRBD1. CDR3 size: 18 residues. Germline trimming cut 1 base from V and 1 base from J; bases unmatched to any gene: 7. CDR1 and CDR2 (germline): SGHVS, FQNEAQ. CDR3 region: CASSLVYWGQGSGNTIYF. CDR3 nucleotides: TGTGCCAGCAGCTTAGTATATTGGGGACAGGGGTCTGGAAACACCATATATTTT.